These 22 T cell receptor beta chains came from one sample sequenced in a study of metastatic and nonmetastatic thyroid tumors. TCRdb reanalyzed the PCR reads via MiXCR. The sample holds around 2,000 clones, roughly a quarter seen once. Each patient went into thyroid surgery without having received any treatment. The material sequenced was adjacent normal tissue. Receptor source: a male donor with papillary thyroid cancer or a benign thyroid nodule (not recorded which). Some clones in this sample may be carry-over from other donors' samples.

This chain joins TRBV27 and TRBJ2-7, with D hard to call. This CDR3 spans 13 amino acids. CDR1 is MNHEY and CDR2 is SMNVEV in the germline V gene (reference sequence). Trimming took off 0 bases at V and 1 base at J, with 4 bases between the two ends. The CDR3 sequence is CASSLSESYEQYF. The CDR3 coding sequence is TGTGCCAGCAGTTTATCCGAGTCCTACGAGCAGTACTTC.

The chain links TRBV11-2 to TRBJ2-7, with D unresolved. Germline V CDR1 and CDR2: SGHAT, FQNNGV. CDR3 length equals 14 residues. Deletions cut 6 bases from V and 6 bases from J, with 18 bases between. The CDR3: CASRPFGDWPEQYF. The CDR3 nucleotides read TGTGCCAGCAGGCCATTTGGGGATTGGCCCGAGCAGTACTTC.

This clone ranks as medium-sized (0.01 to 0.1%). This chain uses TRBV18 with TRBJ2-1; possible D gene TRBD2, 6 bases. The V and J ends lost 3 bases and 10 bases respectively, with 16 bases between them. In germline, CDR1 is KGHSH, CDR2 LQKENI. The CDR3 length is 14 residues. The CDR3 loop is CASSPPGVTAEQFF. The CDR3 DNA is TGTGCCAGCTCACCCCCGGGAGTCACGGCGGAGCAGTTCTTC.

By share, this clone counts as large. The CDR3 sequence: CASSLQSVYNEQFF. CDR3 nucleotide sequence: TGTGCCAGCAGTTTACAGTCTGTTTACAATGAGCAGTTCTTC. V usage is TRBV2 and J usage is TRBJ2-1; D gene ambiguous. The V gene's germline CDR1 is SNHLY and CDR2 FYNNEI. This CDR3 region has 14 residues. Trimming pared 5 bases from V and 4 bases from J, leaving 12 bases between.

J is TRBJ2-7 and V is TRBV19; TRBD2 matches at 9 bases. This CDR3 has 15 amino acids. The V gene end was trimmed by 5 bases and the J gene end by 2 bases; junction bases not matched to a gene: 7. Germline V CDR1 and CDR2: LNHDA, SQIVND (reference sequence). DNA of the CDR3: TGTGCCAGTAGTGAGAGACTAGCGGCACCCTACGAGCAGTACTTC. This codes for CASSERLAAPYEQYF.

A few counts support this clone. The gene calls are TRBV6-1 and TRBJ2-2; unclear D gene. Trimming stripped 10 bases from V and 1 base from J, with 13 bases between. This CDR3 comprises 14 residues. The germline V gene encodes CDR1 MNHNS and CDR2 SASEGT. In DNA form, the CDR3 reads TGTGCCACGCTTTGGCAGAGGAACACCGGGGAGCTGTTTTTT. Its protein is CATLWQRNTGELFF.

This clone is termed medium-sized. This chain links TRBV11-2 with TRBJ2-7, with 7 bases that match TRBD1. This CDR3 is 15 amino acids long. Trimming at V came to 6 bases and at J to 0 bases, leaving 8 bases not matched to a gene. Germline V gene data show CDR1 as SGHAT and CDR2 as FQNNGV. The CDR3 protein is CASRSGQVVSYEQYF. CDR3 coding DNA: TGTGCCAGCAGATCCGGACAGGTCGTCTCCTACGAGCAGTACTTC.

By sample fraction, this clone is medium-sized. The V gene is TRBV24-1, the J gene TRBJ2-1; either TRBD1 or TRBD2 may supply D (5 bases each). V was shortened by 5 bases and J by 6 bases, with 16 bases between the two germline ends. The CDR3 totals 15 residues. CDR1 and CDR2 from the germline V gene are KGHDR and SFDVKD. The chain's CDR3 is CATSVGTGTSNEQFF. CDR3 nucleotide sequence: TGTGCCACCAGTGTCGGGACCGGGACCAGCAATGAGCAGTTCTTC.

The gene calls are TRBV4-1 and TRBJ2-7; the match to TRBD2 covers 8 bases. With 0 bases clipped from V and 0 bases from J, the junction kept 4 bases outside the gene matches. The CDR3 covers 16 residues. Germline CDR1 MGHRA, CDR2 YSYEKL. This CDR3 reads CASSQDLSGSSYEQYF. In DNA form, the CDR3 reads TGCGCCAGCAGCCAAGATTTGAGCGGGAGCTCCTACGAGCAGTACTTC.

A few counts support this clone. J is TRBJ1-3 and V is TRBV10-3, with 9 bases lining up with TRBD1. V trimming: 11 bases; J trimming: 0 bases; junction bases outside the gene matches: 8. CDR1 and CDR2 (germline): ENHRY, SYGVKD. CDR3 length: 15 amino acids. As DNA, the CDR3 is TGTGCCGTGGGACAGGGAAGTTTCTCTGGAAACACCATATATTTT. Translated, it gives CAVGQGSFSGNTIYF.

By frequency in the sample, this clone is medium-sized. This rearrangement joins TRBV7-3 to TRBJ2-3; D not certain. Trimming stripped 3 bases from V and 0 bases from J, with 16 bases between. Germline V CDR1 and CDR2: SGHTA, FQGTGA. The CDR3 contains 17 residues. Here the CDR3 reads CASSFSKVTSSTDTQYF. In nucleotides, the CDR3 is TGTGCCAGCAGCTTTTCAAAAGTGACTTCTAGCACAGATACGCAGTATTTT.

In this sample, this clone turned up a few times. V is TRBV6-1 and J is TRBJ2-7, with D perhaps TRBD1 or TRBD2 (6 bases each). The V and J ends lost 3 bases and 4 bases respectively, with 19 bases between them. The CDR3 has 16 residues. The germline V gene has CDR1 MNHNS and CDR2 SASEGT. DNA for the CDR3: TGTGCCAGCAGTGAGGGAGGACAGCAGGCTAGGTACGAGCAGTACGTC. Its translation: CASSEGGQQARYEQYV.

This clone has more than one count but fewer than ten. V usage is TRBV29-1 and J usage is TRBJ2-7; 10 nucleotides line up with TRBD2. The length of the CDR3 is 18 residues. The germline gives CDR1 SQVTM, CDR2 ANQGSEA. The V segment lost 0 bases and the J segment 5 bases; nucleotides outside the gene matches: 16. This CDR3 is CSVEDPSFGAGGPDEQYF. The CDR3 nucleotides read TGCAGCGTTGAAGATCCGTCGTTTGGAGCGGGGGGGCCGGACGAGCAGTACTTC.

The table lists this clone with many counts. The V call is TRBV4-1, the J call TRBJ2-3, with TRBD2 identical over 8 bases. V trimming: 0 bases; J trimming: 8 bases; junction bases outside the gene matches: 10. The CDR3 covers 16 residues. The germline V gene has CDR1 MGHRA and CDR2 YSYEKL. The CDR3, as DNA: TGCGCCAGCAGCCAAGATAGCGCGGGAGGCCTGGGTACGCAGTATTTT. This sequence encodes CASSQDSAGGLGTQYF.

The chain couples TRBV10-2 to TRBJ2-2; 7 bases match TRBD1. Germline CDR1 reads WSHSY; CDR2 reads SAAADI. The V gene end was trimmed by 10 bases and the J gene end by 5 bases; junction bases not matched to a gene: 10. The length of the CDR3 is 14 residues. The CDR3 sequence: CATTRQGGTGELFF. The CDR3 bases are TGCGCCACCACCAGACAGGGCGGAACCGGGGAGCTGTTTTTT.

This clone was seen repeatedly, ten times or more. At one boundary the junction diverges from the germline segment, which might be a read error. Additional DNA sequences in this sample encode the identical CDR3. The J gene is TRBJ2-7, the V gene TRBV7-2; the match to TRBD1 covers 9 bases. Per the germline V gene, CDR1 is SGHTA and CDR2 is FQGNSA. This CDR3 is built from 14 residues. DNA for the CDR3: TGTGCCAGTAGCCCAACAGGGGGCGCCTACGAGCAGTACTTT. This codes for CASSPTGGAYEQYF.

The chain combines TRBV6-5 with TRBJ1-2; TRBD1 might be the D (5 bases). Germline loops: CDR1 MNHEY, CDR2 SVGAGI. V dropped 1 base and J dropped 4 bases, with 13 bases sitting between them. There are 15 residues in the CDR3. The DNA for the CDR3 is TGTGCCAGCAGTTACTTTCGGGGCATCGGCTATGGCTACACCTTC. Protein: CASSYFRGIGYGYTF.

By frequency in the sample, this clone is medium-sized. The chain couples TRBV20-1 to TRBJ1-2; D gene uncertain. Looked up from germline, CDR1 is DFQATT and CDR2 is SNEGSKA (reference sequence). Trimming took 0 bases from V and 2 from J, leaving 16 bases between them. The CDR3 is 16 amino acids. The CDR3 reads CSARDETQITNYGYTF. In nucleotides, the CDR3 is TGCAGTGCTAGAGATGAGACCCAGATAACAAACTATGGCTACACCTTC.

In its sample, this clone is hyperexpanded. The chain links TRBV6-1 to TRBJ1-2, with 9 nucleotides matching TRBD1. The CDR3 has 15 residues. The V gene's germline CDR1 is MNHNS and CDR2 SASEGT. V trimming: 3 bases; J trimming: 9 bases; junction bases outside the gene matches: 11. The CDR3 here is CASSDRDRAIVSYTF. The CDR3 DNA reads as TGTGCCAGCAGTGATAGGGACAGGGCTATTGTAAGCTACACCTTC.

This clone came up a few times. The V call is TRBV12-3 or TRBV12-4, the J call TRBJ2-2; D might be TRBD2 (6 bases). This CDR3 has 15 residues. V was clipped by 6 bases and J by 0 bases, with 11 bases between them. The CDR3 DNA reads TGTGCCAGCAGGTCTAGCGATACGAACACCGGGGAGCTGTTTTTT. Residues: CASRSSDTNTGELFF.

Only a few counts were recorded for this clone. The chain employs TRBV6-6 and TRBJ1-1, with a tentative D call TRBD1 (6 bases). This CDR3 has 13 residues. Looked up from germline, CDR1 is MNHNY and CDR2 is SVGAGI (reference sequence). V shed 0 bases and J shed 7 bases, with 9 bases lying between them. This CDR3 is CASSYSGGLEAFF. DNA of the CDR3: TGTGCCAGCAGTTACTCCGGGGGGCTTGAAGCTTTCTTT.

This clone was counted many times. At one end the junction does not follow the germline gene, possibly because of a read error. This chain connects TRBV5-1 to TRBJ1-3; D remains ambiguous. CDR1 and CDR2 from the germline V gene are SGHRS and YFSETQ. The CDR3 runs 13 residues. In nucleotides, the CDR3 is TGCGCCAGCGGCTTGGACTTCCGAAACACCACATATTTT. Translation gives CASGLDFRNTTYF.